The rows below give T cell receptor beta chains drawn from one sample of a study of T cell repertoires in cytomegalovirus infection. TCRdb passed the reads through MiXCR, listing each CDR3 protein once. The sample has under 150,000 distinct CDR3 sequences, approximately 9.2% seen once; the top ten hold roughly 9.1%. Specimen: PBMCs. The origin of the receptors is a human donor in good health (CMV status not recorded). Some clones in this sample may be carry-over from other donors' samples. CDR3s include the opening cysteine and the closing phenylalanine or tryptophan. Each record gives: V gene, D gene, J gene, clone size, CDR3 DNA, CDR3 protein. A D gene is named only where the DNA matches it firmly. For some rows the clone size is stated as once, few or many, or as a class when expanded; others skip it.

V: TRBV7-3; D: NA; J: TRBJ2-1; size: many; DNA: TGTGCCAGCAGCTCGCTCACGGACAATGAGCAGTTCTTC; CDR3: CASSSLTDNEQFF
V: TRBV7-2; D: NA; J: TRBJ1-3; size: many; DNA: TGTGCCAGCAGCTTAACCAGGGCTGGAAACACCATATATTTT; CDR3: CASSLTRAGNTIYF
V: TRBV29-1; D: NA; J: TRBJ1-6; size: NA; DNA: TGCAGCACCGATCGGGAGGCAGCTCATAATTCACCCCTCCACTTT; CDR3: CSTDREAAHNSPLHF
V: TRBV28; D: NA; J: TRBJ2-5; size: many; DNA: TGTGCCAGCAGTATCCCTCCTCCGGGGAGGGAGACCCAGTACTTC; CDR3: CASSIPPPGRETQYF
V: TRBV6-5; D: TRBD1; J: TRBJ2-2; size: many; DNA: TGTGCCAGCAGTTTCCGACAGGGTGGGTCCTCCGGGGAGCTGTTTTTT; CDR3: CASSFRQGGSSGELFF
V: TRBV18; D: NA; J: TRBJ2-1; size: many; DNA: TGTGCCAGCTCACCACCGGGTACACCTTCCTACAATGAGCAGTTCTTC; CDR3: CASSPPGTPSYNEQFF
V: TRBV11-2; D: TRBD1; J: TRBJ1-1; size: many; DNA: TGTGCCAGCAGCTTTCCCAGGGGGGTCGGCACTGAAGCTTTCTTT; CDR3: CASSFPRGVGTEAFF
V: TRBV15; D: NA; J: TRBJ1-4; size: few; DNA: TGTGCCACCAGCAGAGGCGGGATCCAGAATGAAAAACTGTTTTTT; CDR3: CATSRGGIQNEKLFF
V: TRBV7-8; D: TRBD2; J: TRBJ2-1; size: many; DNA: TGTGCCAGCAGCTTAGTTGGGTCTAGCGGCGAGCAGTTCTTC; CDR3: CASSLVGSSGEQFF
V: TRBV11-2; D: NA; J: TRBJ2-3; size: many; DNA: TGTGCCAGCAGCTTATTACCCCGGGGTCCCTACACAGATACGCAGTATTTT; CDR3: CASSLLPRGPYTDTQYF